The present TCR beta chain was sequenced within a study of blood T cell repertoires in COVID-19. Study-wide background: The United States, Italy and Spain were the sources of the acute and convalescent COVID-19 samples. T cells, B-cell-depleted T cells, or PBMCs supplied cDNA or gDNA.

Germline V gene data show CDR1 as SGHAT and CDR2 as FQNNGV. The trim removed 4 bases at V and 5 bases at J, leaving 8 bases unmatched. The CDR3 has 15 residues. Sequencing used immunoSEQ multiplex PCR; TCRdb keeps in-frame clones, though not all of them. The sample includes 250,000 to 300,000 clones, 85% to 90% of them seen just once. The chain combines TRBV11-2 with TRBJ2-5; TRBD2 aligns across 9 bases. Input material: peripheral blood. This TCR was sampled from a man between 18 and 29 years old with active or convalescent COVID-19. CDR3 residues: CASSSSSGGKETQYF. The CDR3 DNA sequence: TGTGCCAGCAGCTCCAGCAGCGGGGGGAAGGAGACCCAGTACTTC.